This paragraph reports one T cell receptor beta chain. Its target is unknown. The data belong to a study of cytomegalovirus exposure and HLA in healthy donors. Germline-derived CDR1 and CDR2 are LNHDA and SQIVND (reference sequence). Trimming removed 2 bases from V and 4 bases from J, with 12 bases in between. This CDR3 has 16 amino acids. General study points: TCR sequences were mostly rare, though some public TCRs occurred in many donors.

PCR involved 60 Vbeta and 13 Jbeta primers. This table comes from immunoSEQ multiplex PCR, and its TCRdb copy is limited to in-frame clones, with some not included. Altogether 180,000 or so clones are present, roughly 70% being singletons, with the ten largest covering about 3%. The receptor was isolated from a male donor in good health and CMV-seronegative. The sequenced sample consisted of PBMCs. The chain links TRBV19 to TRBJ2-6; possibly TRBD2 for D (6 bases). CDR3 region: CASSILSGAGANVLTF. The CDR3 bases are TGTGCCAGTAGTATACTATCGGGAGCCGGGGCCAACGTCCTGACTTTC.